The T cell receptor (beta chain) described here comes from a study of siplizumab effects on memory and regulatory T cells. Profiled with immunoSEQ multiplex PCR; TCRdb holds only in-frame clones, not every one. The sample shows tens of thousands of clones, over 95% of them seen only once. Unstimulated naive, memory, effector memory and TEMRA subsets were subjected to sequencing in a few donor pairs. This clone was counted a single time. The receptor's source is a human donor in good health. The sequenced material came from naive CD4+ T cells sorted from blood.

Written as DNA, the CDR3 is TGTGCCAGCAGCTTACGACAAGTGGGGGGACACTACGAGCAGTACTTC. This codes for CASSLRQVGGHYEQYF. This sequence joins TRBV7-2 and TRBJ2-7, with D possibly called TRBD1 or TRBD2 (6 bases each). CDR1 is SGHTA, CDR2 FQGNSA, per germline. Trimming took 2 bases from V and 3 from J, leaving 17 bases between them. The CDR3 extends over 16 amino acids.